The next 29 T cell receptor beta chains were all read from a single sample in a study of post-analysis software for immune sequencing data. Notes on the study in general: Roughly 5 TRBV segments, TRBV5-6, TRBV5-1 and TRBV20-1 among them, were found more frequent in patients than controls.

Unique molecular identifiers were present in the TCR beta cDNA libraries. From the PCR reads, TCRdb called clonotypes with MiXCR, one entry per CDR3 protein. The table records 150,000 to 200,000 distinct CDR3 sequences, around 30% of them present only once. Antigens of these TCRs are unknown. Sequenced material: blood. These receptors came from a girl aged 10 to 17 with multiple sclerosis.

This chain links TRBV5-5 with TRBJ2-1; no clear D. The CDR3 is made up of 10 amino acids. V lost 6 bases to trimming and J lost 9 bases, with 7 bases between them. From germline, CDR1 is SGHKS and CDR2 YYEKEE (reference sequence). CDR3 sequence reads: CASNYGEQFF. CDR3 bases: TGTGCCAGCAACTACGGTGAGCAGTTCTTC.

V gene TRBV12-3 or TRBV12-4 combines with J gene TRBJ2-3; no firm D call. V was trimmed by 1 base and J by 2 bases, leaving 7 bases between them. The CDR3 length is 14 residues. The CDR3 reads CASSLGPSTDTQYF. DNA of the CDR3: TGTGCCAGCAGTTTAGGCCCGTCCACAGATACGCAGTATTTT.

The chain joins TRBV15 to TRBJ2-1; 8 bases map to TRBD2. Germline CDR1 reads LNHNV; CDR2 reads YYDKDF (reference sequence). The CDR3 sequence is 14 residues long. Trimming cost V 0 bases and J 9 bases; bases outside gene matches: 4. The chain's CDR3 is CATSRDVAGGEQFF. DNA of the CDR3: TGTGCCACCAGCAGAGACGTCGCGGGGGGTGAGCAGTTCTTC.

This clonotype was found many times. In DNA form, the CDR3 reads TGTGCCAGCAGTTTACCCCCTGCCCGGATCGACTACGAGCAGTACTTC. This translates into CASSLPPARIDYEQYF. The V gene is TRBV12-3 or TRBV12-4, the J gene TRBJ2-7; D is undetermined. V was pared by 2 bases and J by 3 bases, with 17 bases between. The CDR3 loop spans 16 amino acids.

On this clonotype itself: A much larger clone differs from this one at a single base, so this may be a read error. The J gene is TRBJ2-7, the V gene TRBV29-1; D gene ambiguous. CDR3 length equals 15 residues. V was pared by 8 bases and J by 4 bases, with 24 bases between. CDR1 and CDR2 (germline): SQVTM, ANQGSEA. In DNA form, the CDR3 reads TGCAGCATTGTCCGGTTCGAACCCCCTTGGTACGAGCAGTACTTC. Translated: CSIVRFEPPWYEQYF.

This clonotype was recorded at least ten times. The chain couples TRBV7-6 to TRBJ2-1; D assignment may be TRBD1 or TRBD2 (6 bases each). From germline, CDR1 is SGHVS and CDR2 FNYEAQ. The V end lost 2 bases, the J end lost 10 bases, and 24 bases lay between the germline ends. The CDR3 is 17 amino acids. CDR3 coding DNA: TGTGCCAGCAGCTTAAACGGGGGCAGGAACGTCTTAAGGGAGCAGTTCTTC. Its translation is CASSLNGGRNVLREQFF.

To note about this clonotype: Since a much larger clone is just one base distant, this may be a read error. The rearrangement uses TRBV12-3 or TRBV12-4 and TRBJ2-7; D unclear. Deletions cut 2 bases from V and 6 bases from J, with 8 bases between. The CDR3 runs to 12 residues. The CDR3 sequence is CASSLSGREQYF. The CDR3 nucleotides read TGTGCCAGCAGTTTAAGTGGTCGCGAGCAGTACTTC.

The table lists this clonotype with many counts. The chain employs TRBV15 and TRBJ2-5, with D perhaps assigned TRBD1 or TRBD2 (5 bases each). Looked up from germline, CDR1 is LNHNV and CDR2 is YYDKDF (reference sequence). This CDR3 is 13 amino acids long. V was pared by 5 bases and J by 4 bases, with 11 bases between. The CDR3, as DNA: TGTGCCACCAGCTCCGGGGACCCAGAGACCCAGTACTTC. Translation: CATSSGDPETQYF.

This clonotype was seen repeatedly, ten times or more. The chain uses TRBV5-1 and TRBJ2-7, with D perhaps matching TRBD1 (5 bases). V lost 4 bases and J 5 bases, leaving 10 bases between the germline ends. Germline values: CDR1 SGHRS, CDR2 YFSETQ. The CDR3 runs to 12 residues. This CDR3 reads CASSGIRDEQYF. In nucleotides, the CDR3 is TGCGCCAGCAGCGGTATCAGGGACGAGCAGTACTTC.

With regard to this clonotype: An end of the junction differs from the germline gene, which may be a read error. The rearrangement joins TRBV7-2 to TRBJ1-5; D is ambiguous. CDR3 length: 13 amino acids. Germline loops: CDR1 SGHTA, CDR2 FQGNSA. The CDR3 nucleotides read TGTGCCAGCAGCGCTTGGAGCAATCACCCCCAGCATTTT. Translating gives CASSAWSNHPQHF. Full variable domain (rest looked up from reference TRBV7-2 and TRBJ1-5): GAGVSQSPSNKVTEKGKDVELRCDPISGHTALYWYRQSLGQGLEFLIYFQGNSAPDKSGLPSDRFSAERTGGSVSTLTIQRTQQEDSAVYLCASSAWSNHPQHFGDGTRLSIL.

This clonotype was seen many times. CDR3 sequence: CASSPGLAGGGNEQFF. CDR3 sequence (DNA): TGCGCCAGCAGTCCCGGACTAGCGGGAGGTGGTAATGAGCAGTTCTTC. The J gene is TRBJ2-1, the V gene TRBV10-2, with 14 bases fitting TRBD2. V shed 5 bases and J 7 bases; nucleotides not matched to a gene: 7. The CDR3 loop spans 16 amino acids. The germline gives CDR1 WSHSY, CDR2 SAAADI.

This clonotype occurred many times. This rearrangement joins TRBV5-1 to TRBJ1-5, with D tentatively TRBD1 (5 bases). CDR3 length equals 15 residues. The V gene lost 5 bases and the J gene lost 0 bases, with 12 bases spanning the gap. Germline lookup yields CDR1 SGHRS and CDR2 YFSETQ. The CDR3 region has the DNA TGCGCCAGCAGGCCGACAGTCGCTAGCAATCAGCCCCAGCATTTT. Its protein is CASRPTVASNQPQHF.

The rearrangement links TRBV10-3 to TRBJ2-5; weak D call: TRBD1 (5 bases). Germline CDR1 is ENHRY and CDR2 is SYGVKD. V lost 7 bases, J lost 1 base, and 13 bases lay in between. The CDR3 has 14 residues. CDR3 sequence (DNA): TGTGCCATCAAACAGGAGATTCTCCAAGAGACCCAGTACTTC. This translates into CAIKQEILQETQYF.

This clonotype came up a few times. This chain uses TRBV6-5 with TRBJ1-4; D unresolved. The CDR3 runs to 15 residues. CDR1 MNHEY and CDR2 SVGAGI come from the germline V gene. Trimming pared 4 bases from V and 4 bases from J, leaving 13 bases between. CDR3 sequence (DNA): TGTGCCAGCAGTTTCCTACGCGGCGGTAATGAAAAACTGTTTTTT. The encoded protein is CASSFLRGGNEKLFF.

The sample holds many counts of this clonotype. The J gene is TRBJ2-1, the V gene TRBV7-9, with D unresolved. CDR3 length: 15 residues. Deletions cut 2 bases from V and 8 bases from J, with 16 bases between. Germline-derived CDR1 and CDR2 are SEHNR and FQNEAQ (reference sequence). CDR3 loop: CASSLKAHPQYEQFF. In DNA form, the CDR3 reads TGTGCCAGCAGCTTAAAGGCCCACCCCCAGTATGAGCAGTTCTTC.

Only a few counts were recorded for this clonotype. The CDR3 protein is CASSVGQGAKTGELFF. In nucleotides, the CDR3 is TGTGCCAGCAGCGTCGGCCAGGGGGCTAAGACCGGGGAGCTGTTTTTT. The chain joins TRBV9 to TRBJ2-2, with 8 bases fitting TRBD1. The germline V gene has CDR1 SGDLS and CDR2 YYNGEE. This CDR3 has 16 residues. The V gene end was trimmed by 2 bases and the J gene end by 5 bases; junction bases not matched to a gene: 8.

This clonotype occurred a few times. This rearrangement joins TRBV3-1 to TRBJ2-3; no definite D call. Germline V lookup: CDR1 LGHDT, CDR2 YNNKEL (reference sequence). The V and J ends lost 1 base and 6 bases respectively, with 11 bases between them. There are 14 residues in the CDR3. The CDR3 spells CASSQVLPSDTQYF. CDR3 nucleotide sequence: TGTGCCAGCAGCCAAGTTTTACCCTCGGATACGCAGTATTTT.

About this clonotype itself: A single base separates this from a much larger clone, so it may be a read error. The rearrangement joins TRBV7-3 to TRBJ1-2; D call uncertain. Deletions cut 2 bases from V and 0 bases from J, with 16 bases between. Per germline, CDR1 SGHTA and CDR2 FQGTGA. The CDR3 loop spans 17 amino acids. CDR3 residues: CASSLAVRLPTNYGYTF. The CDR3 DNA follows: TGTGCCAGCAGCTTAGCTGTTCGACTGCCGACTAACTATGGCTACACCTTC.

This clonotype showed up just a few times. This chain joins TRBV7-6 and TRBJ1-1; D gene ambiguous. V lost 5 bases to trimming and J lost 7 bases, with 11 bases between them. The CDR3 contains 12 residues. Looked up from germline, CDR1 is SGHVS and CDR2 is FNYEAQ. The CDR3 nucleotides read TGTGCCAGCAGCCCCTATCGAGGTGAAGCTTTCTTT. This sequence encodes CASSPYRGEAFF.

Remarks on this clonotype: A much larger clone differs by one base, so this may be a read error. This chain uses TRBV29-1 with TRBJ1-2; 7 nucleotides agree with TRBD1. Per the germline V gene, CDR1 is SQVTM and CDR2 is ANQGSEA. This CDR3 has 14 residues. CDR3 nucleotide sequence: TGCGGCGTTGGCGGACAGGCCGCGCCTAATGGCTACACCTTC. Translation gives CGVGGQAAPNGYTF.

Ten or more counts support this clonotype. The chain links TRBV7-2 to TRBJ2-1; D is unclear. The length of the CDR3 is 12 residues. CDR1 SGHTA and CDR2 FQGNSA come from the germline V gene. V was clipped by 0 bases and J by 7 bases, with 4 bases between them. This chain's CDR3 is CASSLAWNEQFF. DNA for the CDR3: TGTGCCAGCAGCTTAGCATGGAATGAGCAGTTCTTC.

This clonotype appeared a few times. The V and J genes are TRBV5-1 and TRBJ2-5; D ambiguous. The CDR3 loop spans 11 amino acids. Trimming removed 3 bases at V and 4 bases at J, with 4 bases between. The germline gives CDR1 SGHRS, CDR2 YFSETQ. CDR3 sequence: CASSSTETQYF. CDR3 nucleotide sequence: TGCGCCAGCAGCTCTACAGAGACCCAGTACTTC. The full variable domain, completed using reference TRBV5-1 and TRBJ2-5, is KAGVTQTPRYLIKTRGQQVTLSCSPISGHRSVSWYQQTPGQGLQFLFEYFSETQRNKGNFPGRFSGRQFSNSRSEMNVSTLELGDSALYLCASSSTETQYFGPGTRLLVL.

This clonotype has ten or more counts. The chain is built from TRBV10-3 and TRBJ2-1, with 8 bases fitting TRBD2. The CDR3 is made up of 16 amino acids. With V trimmed by 0 bases and J by 8 bases, 9 bases remained unmatched. Germline assignment: CDR1 ENHRY and CDR2 SYGVKD. The CDR3 sequence is CAISESHSGRIDEQFF. The CDR3 nucleotides read TGTGCCATCAGTGAGTCTCACAGCGGGAGAATTGATGAGCAGTTCTTC.

This clonotype was counted only a few times. The DNA for the CDR3 is TGTGCCAGCAGCCAAGAAGAGGGGCCCCATTACGAGCAGTACTTC. Translating gives CASSQEEGPHYEQYF. The chain joins TRBV3-1 to TRBJ2-7; the D call may be TRBD1 or TRBD2 (5 bases each). Germline-derived CDR1 and CDR2 are LGHDT and YNNKEL (reference sequence). Trimming shortened V by 0 bases and J by 4 bases, and 13 bases separated the two germline ends. This CDR3 is built from 15 residues.

With respect to this clonotype: It may be a read error: a sequence one base away is much more abundant. This chain connects TRBV5-6 to TRBJ2-5, with 7 nucleotides matching TRBD1. This CDR3 is built from 18 residues. V trimming: 2 bases; J trimming: 1 base; junction bases outside the gene matches: 14. Germline lookup yields CDR1 SGHDT and CDR2 YYEEEE. The CDR3 loop reads CASSFSTGRTAFQETQYF. CDR3 sequence (DNA): TGTGCCAGCAGCTTCTCGACAGGGCGGACGGCGTTCCAAGAGACCCAGTACTTC.

A few counts support this clonotype. A much larger clone is a single base away; this may be a read error. This rearrangement joins TRBV10-3 to TRBJ2-5; a weak D match, TRBD2 (5 bases). The V and J ends lost 3 bases and 11 bases respectively, with 16 bases between them. CDR1 and CDR2 (germline): ENHRY, SYGVKD. This CDR3 comprises 13 residues. CDR3 DNA sequence: TGTGCCATCAGTGACGGGGTGGTGGAGGAGCAGTACTTC. Protein product: CAISDGVVEEQYF.

This clonotype was seen a few times. This chain uses TRBV10-3 with TRBJ1-2; no clear D gene. Per germline, CDR1 ENHRY and CDR2 SYGVKD. CDR3 length: 14 residues. Trimming took off 3 bases at V and 7 bases at J, with 15 bases between the two ends. This CDR3 is CAISDGSLVGGYTF. CDR3 in DNA: TGTGCCATCAGTGATGGCAGCCTAGTCGGTGGCTACACCTTC.

The rearrangement joins TRBV3-1 to TRBJ1-1, with D hard to call. V shed 1 base and J shed 2 bases, with 20 bases lying between them. Per germline, CDR1 LGHDT and CDR2 YNNKEL (reference sequence). This CDR3 is built from 18 residues. CDR3 DNA sequence: TGTGCCAGCAGCCAAGGTCTATCGGTTCACCGAGACAACACTGAAGCTTTCTTT. It yields the protein CASSQGLSVHRDNTEAFF.

The rearrangement joins TRBV29-1 to TRBJ1-3; D is uncertain. Trimming removed 5 bases at V and 4 bases at J, with 6 bases between. This CDR3 spans 11 amino acids. Per the germline V gene, CDR1 is SQVTM and CDR2 is ANQGSEA. CDR3 sequence reads: CSVREGNTIYF. DNA of the CDR3: TGCAGCGTTCGCGAGGGAAACACCATATATTTT.